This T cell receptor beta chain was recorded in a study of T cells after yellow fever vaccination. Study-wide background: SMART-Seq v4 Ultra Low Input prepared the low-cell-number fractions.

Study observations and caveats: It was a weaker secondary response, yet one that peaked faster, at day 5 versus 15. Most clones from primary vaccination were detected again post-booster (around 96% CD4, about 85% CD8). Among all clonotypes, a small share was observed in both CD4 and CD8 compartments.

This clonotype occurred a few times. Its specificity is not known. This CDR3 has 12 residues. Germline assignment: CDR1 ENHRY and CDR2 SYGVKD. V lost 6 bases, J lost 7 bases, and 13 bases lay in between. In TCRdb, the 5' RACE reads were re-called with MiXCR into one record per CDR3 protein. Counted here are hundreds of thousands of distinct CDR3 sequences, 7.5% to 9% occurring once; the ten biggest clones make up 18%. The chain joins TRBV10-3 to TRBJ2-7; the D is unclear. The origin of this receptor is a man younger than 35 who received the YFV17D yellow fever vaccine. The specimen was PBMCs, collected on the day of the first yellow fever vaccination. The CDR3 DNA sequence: TGTGCCATCAGGGACCAAAAAGGGGAGCAGTACTTC. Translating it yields CAIRDQKGEQYF.